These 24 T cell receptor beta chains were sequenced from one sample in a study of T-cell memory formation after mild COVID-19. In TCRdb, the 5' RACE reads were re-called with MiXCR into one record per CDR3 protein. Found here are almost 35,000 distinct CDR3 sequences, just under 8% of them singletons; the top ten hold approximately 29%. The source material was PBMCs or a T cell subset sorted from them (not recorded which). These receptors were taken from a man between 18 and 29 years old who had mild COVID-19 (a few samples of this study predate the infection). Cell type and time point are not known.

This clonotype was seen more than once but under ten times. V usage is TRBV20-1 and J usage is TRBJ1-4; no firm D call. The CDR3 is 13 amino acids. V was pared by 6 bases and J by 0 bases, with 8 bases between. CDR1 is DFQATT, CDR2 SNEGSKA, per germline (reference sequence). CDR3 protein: CSARWATNEKLFF. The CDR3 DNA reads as TGCAGTGCAAGATGGGCAACTAATGAAAAACTGTTTTTT.

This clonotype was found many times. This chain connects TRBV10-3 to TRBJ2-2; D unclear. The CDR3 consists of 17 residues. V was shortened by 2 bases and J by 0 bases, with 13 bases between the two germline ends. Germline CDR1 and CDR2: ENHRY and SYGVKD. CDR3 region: CAISEVMGAANTGELFF. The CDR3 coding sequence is TGTGCCATCAGTGAGGTTATGGGTGCGGCGAACACCGGGGAGCTGTTTTTT.

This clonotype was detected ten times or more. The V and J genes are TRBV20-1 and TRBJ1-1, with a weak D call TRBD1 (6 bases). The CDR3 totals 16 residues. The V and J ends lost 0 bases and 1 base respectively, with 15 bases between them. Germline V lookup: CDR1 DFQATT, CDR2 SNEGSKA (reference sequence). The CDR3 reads CSARDRRGSQNTEAFF. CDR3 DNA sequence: TGCAGTGCTAGAGATAGAAGGGGGAGCCAGAACACTGAAGCTTTCTTT.

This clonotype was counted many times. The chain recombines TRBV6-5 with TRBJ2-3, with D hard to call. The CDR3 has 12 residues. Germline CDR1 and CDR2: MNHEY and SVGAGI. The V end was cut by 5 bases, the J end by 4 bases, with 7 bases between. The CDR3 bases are TGTGCCAGCAGTCCTAATTCAGATACGCAGTATTTT. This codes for CASSPNSDTQYF.

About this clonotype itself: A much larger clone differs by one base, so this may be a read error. CDR3 region: CASRDGGISYEQFF. CDR3 DNA sequence: TGTGCCAGCAGGGACGGAGGGATTTCTTATGAGCAGTTCTTC. The chain combines TRBV2 with TRBJ2-1; D is perhaps TRBD2 (6 bases). Germline loops: CDR1 SNHLY, CDR2 FYNNEI. Trimming took off 6 bases at V and 8 bases at J, with 17 bases between the two ends. The length of the CDR3 is 14 residues.

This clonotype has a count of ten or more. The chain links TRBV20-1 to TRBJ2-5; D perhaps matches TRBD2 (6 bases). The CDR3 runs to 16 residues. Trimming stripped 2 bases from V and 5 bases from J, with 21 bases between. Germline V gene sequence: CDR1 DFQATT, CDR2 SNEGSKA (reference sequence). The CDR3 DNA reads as TGCAGTGCTAGAATCTGGGGGAGGCCGGCGGGGGAGACCCAGTACTTC. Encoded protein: CSARIWGRPAGETQYF.

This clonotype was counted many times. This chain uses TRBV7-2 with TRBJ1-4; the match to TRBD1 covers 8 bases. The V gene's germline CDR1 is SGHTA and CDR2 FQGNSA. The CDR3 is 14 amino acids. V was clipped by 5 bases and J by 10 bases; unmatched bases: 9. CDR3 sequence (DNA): TGTGCCAGCAGCCGGACAGGGATTTCCCCAAAACTGTTTTTT. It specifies CASSRTGISPKLFF.

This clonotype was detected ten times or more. CDR3 in amino acids: CASDGDRAAETQYF. Here the CDR3 DNA reads TGTGCCAGCGACGGGGACAGGGCGGCAGAGACCCAGTACTTC. This chain uses TRBV5-5 with TRBJ2-5; TRBD1 matches at 9 bases. V trimming: 7 bases; J trimming: 4 bases; junction bases outside the gene matches: 8. This CDR3 is 14 amino acids long. Germline assignment: CDR1 SGHKS and CDR2 YYEKEE (reference sequence). The variable domain in full, with the rest retrieved from reference TRBV5-5 and TRBJ2-5, is DAGVTQSPTHLIKTRGQQVTLRCSPISGHKSVSWYQQVLGQGPQFIFQYYEKEERGRGNFPDRFSARQFPNYSSELNVNALLLGDSALYLCASDGDRAAETQYFGPGTRLLVL.

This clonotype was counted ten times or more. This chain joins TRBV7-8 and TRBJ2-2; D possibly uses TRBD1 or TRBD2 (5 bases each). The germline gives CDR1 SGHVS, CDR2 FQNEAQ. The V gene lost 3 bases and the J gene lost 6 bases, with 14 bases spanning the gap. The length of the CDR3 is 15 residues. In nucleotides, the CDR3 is TGTGCCAGCAGCTTTCAGGGAGTGTCGGCCGGGGAGCTGTTTTTT. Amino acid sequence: CASSFQGVSAGELFF. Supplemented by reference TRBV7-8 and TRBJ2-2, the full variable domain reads GAGVSQSPRYKVAKRGQDVALRCDPISGHVSLFWYQQALGQGPEFLTYFQNEAQLDKSGLPSDRFFAERPEGSVSTLKIQRTQQEDSAVYLCASSFQGVSAGELFFGEGSRLTVL.

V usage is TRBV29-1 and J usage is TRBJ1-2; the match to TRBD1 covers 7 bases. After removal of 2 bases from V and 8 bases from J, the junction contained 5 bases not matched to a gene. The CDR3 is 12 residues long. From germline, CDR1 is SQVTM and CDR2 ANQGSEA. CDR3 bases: TGCAGCGTTGAACCACAGGGGAACGGCTACACCTTC. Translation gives CSVEPQGNGYTF. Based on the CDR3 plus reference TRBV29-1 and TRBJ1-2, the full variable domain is SAVISQKPSRDICQRGTSLTIQCQVDSQVTMMFWYRQQPGQSLTLIATANQGSEATYESGFVIDKFPISRPNLTFSTLTVSNMSPEDSSIYLCSVEPQGNGYTFGSGTRLTVV.

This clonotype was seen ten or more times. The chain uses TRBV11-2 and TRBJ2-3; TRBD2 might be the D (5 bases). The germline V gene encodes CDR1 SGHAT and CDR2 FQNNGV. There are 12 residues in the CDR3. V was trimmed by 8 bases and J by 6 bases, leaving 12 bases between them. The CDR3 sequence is CASCSGGDTQYF. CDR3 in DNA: TGTGCCAGCTGCTCCGGCGGGGATACGCAGTATTTT.

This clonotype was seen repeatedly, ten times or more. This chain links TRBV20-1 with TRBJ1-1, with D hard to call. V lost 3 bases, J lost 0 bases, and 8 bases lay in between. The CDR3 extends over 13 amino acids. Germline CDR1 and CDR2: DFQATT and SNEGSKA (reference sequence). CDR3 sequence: CSARFRMNTEAFF. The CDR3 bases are TGCAGTGCTAGGTTCCGGATGAACACTGAAGCTTTCTTT.

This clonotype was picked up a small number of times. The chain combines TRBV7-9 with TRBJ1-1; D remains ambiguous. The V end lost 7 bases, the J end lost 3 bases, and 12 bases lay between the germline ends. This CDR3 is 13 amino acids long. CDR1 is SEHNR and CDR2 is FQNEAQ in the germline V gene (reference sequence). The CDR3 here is CASTPREDTEAFF. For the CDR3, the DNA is TGTGCCAGCACCCCCAGAGAGGACACTGAAGCTTTCTTT. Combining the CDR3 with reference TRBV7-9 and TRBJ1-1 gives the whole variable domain DTGVSQNPRHKITKRGQNVTFRCDPISEHNRLYWYRQTLGQGPEFLTYFQNEAQLEKSRLLSDRFSAERPKGSFSTLEIQRTEQGDSAMYLCASTPREDTEAFFGQGTRLTVV.

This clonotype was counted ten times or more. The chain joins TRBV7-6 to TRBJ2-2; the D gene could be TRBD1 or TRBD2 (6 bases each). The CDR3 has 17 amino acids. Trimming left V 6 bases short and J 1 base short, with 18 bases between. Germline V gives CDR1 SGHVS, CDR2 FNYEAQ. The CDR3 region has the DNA TGTGCCAGCAGTCTTCAAGGGGGGCGAAGGAACACCGGGGAGCTGTTTTTT. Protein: CASSLQGGRRNTGELFF.

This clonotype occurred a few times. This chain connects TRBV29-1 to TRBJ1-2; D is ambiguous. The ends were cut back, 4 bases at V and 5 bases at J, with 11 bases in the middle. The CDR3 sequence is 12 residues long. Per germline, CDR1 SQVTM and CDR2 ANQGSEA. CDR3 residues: CSVGDGTYGYTF. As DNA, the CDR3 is TGCAGCGTTGGCGACGGAACTTATGGCTACACCTTC.

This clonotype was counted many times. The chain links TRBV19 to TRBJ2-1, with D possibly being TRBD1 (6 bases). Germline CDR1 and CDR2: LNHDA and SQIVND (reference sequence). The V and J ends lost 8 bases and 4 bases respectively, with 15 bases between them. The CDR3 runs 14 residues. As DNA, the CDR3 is TGTGCCAGTGTCCAAGCCAGGGGATACAATGAGCAGTTCTTC. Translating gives CASVQARGYNEQFF.

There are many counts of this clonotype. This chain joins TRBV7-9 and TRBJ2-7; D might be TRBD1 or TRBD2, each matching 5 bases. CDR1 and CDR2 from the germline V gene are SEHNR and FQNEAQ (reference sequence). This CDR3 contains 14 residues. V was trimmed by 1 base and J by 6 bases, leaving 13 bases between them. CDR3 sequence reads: CASSLDVAGTEQYF. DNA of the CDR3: TGTGCCAGCAGCTTAGACGTGGCAGGGACCGAGCAGTACTTC.

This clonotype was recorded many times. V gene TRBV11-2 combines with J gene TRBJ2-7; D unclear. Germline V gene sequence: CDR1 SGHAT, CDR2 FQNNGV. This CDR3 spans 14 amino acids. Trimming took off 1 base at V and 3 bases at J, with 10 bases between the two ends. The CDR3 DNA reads TGTGCCAGCAGCTTAGCCGTAGGGATCTACGAGCAGTACTTC. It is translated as CASSLAVGIYEQYF.

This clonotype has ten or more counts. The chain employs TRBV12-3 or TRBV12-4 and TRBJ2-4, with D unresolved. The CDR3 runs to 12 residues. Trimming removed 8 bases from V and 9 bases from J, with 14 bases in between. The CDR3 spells CASAPGAAIQYF. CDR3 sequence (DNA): TGTGCCAGCGCCCCGGGTGCAGCCATTCAGTACTTC.

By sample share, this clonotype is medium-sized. The CDR3 sequence: CASWTLANYGYTF. Here the CDR3 DNA reads TGTGCCAGCTGGACGCTAGCTAACTATGGCTACACCTTC. The rearrangement uses TRBV6-2 or TRBV6-3 and TRBJ1-2, with unresolved D. V shed 8 bases and J shed 0 bases, with 10 bases lying between them. This CDR3 has 13 amino acids. Germline V gives CDR1 MNHEY, CDR2 SVGEGT.

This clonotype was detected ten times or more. The CDR3 is CASSLEDRGDTQYF. The DNA for the CDR3 is TGCGCCAGCAGCTTGGAGGACAGGGGGGATACGCAGTATTTT. The genes are TRBV5-1 and TRBJ2-3; 10 positions match TRBD1. Trimming removed 0 bases from V and 6 bases from J; junction bases left unmatched: 1. Germline V gene data show CDR1 as SGHRS and CDR2 as YFSETQ. This CDR3 contains 14 residues.

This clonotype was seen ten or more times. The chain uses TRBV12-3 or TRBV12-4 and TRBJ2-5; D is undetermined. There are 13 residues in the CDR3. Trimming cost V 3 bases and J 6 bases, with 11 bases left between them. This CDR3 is CASSFNVRKTQYF. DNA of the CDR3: TGTGCCAGCAGTTTTAACGTAAGGAAGACCCAGTACTTC.

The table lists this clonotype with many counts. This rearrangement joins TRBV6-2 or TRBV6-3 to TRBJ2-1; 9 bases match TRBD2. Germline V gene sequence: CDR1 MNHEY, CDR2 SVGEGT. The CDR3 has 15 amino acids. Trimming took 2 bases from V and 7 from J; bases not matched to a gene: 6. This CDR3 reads CASSYTGSGGNEQFF. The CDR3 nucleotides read TGTGCCAGCAGTTACACCGGTAGCGGGGGTAATGAGCAGTTCTTC.

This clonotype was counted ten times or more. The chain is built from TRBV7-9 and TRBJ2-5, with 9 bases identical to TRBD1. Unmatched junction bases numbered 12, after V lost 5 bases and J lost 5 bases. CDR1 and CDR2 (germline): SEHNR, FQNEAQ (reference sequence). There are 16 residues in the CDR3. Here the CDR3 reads CASSPGPGQGGETQYF. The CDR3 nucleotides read TGTGCCAGCAGCCCCGGACCGGGACAGGGAGGGGAGACCCAGTACTTC.